This T cell receptor beta chain was sequenced during a study of CD8 T cells in ankylosing spondylitis. V lost 4 bases, J lost 3 bases, and 4 bases stayed unmatched. Germline V gene lookup returns CDR1 SGHRS and CDR2 YFSETQ. The CDR3 has 14 amino acids. This clonotype was detected only a few times. The antigen is undetermined. Study-wide results and limits: In ankylosing spondylitis patients, matched synovial fluid reportedly showed significant enrichment of disease-linked clones. Seven or eight highly homologous variants made up a TCR beta motif, and this motif appeared characteristic of ankylosing spondylitis blood. Earlier authors reported some of these motif variants in reactive arthritis synovial fluid and blood.

As the method for making TCR beta libraries, quantitative 5'-RACE with molecular barcodes was used. TCRdb analysed the 5' RACE reads with MiXCR anew, one entry per CDR3 protein. In the table there are around 280,000 distinct CDR3 sequences, over 15% of which are singletons. This clonotype was obtained from a male donor with ankylosing spondylitis or in good health (not recorded which). This sequence joins TRBV5-1 and TRBJ2-7, with TRBD1 matching 10 bases. The sequenced material came from blood, either unsorted or a sorted T cell fraction (not recorded which). In DNA, the CDR3 is TGCGCCAGCAGCCCAGGGACAGGGGACTACGAGCAGTACGTC. Translated, it gives CASSPGTGDYEQYV.